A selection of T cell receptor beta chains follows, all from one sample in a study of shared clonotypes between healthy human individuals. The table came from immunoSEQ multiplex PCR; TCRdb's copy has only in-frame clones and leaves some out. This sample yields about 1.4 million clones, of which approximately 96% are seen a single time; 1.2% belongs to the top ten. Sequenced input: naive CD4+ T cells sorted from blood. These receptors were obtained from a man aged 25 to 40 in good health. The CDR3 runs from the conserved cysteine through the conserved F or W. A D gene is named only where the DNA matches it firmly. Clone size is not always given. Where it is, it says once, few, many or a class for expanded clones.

CDR3nt: TGTGCCAGCAGCTTATTCGGGGGGCAAGAGACCCAGTACTTC
CDR3aa: CASSLFGGQETQYF
v_gene: TRBV11-2
j_gene: TRBJ2-5
d_gene: TRBD2
abundance: NA

CDR3nt: TGCAGCGTCAGGGGACAGGGGCCGTCCATGAACACTGAAGCTTTCTTT
CDR3aa: CSVRGQGPSMNTEAFF
v_gene: TRBV29-1
j_gene: TRBJ1-1
d_gene: TRBD1
abundance: NA

CDR3nt: TGTGCCAGCTCACCCTGGACAGGGGCCCTAGCTAACTATGGCTACACCTTC
CDR3aa: CASSPWTGALANYGYTF
v_gene: TRBV18
j_gene: TRBJ1-2
d_gene: TRBD1
abundance: NA

CDR3nt: TGTGCCAGCAGCCTGAATACGGACAGATTCGGCTCCTACGAGCAGTACTTC
CDR3aa: CASSLNTDRFGSYEQYF
v_gene: TRBV7-6
j_gene: TRBJ2-7
d_gene: NA
abundance: NA

CDR3nt: TGTGCCAGCAGTCGGACGGTTAGCAATCAGCCCCAGCATTTT
CDR3aa: CASSRTVSNQPQHF
v_gene: TRBV6-6
j_gene: TRBJ1-5
d_gene: NA
abundance: NA

CDR3nt: TGCGCCAGCAGCCAAGGACTAGTCAGTCCCCATACGCAGTATTTT
CDR3aa: CASSQGLVSPHTQYF
v_gene: TRBV4-1
j_gene: TRBJ2-3
d_gene: NA
abundance: NA

CDR3nt: TGTGCCAGCAGTCCGGGACAGGGTTTATCCGAGCAGTACTTC
CDR3aa: CASSPGQGLSEQYF
v_gene: TRBV28
j_gene: TRBJ2-7
d_gene: TRBD1
abundance: NA

CDR3nt: TGCGCCAGCAGCTTCGAGGGCCTTAGCAATCAGCCCCAGCATTTT
CDR3aa: CASSFEGLSNQPQHF
v_gene: TRBV5-1
j_gene: TRBJ1-5
d_gene: NA
abundance: NA

CDR3nt: TGTGCCAGCAAAGTCACGGGACTCTCCTACGAGCAGTACTTC
CDR3aa: CASKVTGLSYEQYF
v_gene: TRBV2
j_gene: TRBJ2-7
d_gene: NA
abundance: once

CDR3nt: TGTGCCATCAGTGATCGGCAGAACTACGAGCAGTACTTC
CDR3aa: CAISDRQNYEQYF
v_gene: TRBV10-3
j_gene: TRBJ2-7
d_gene: NA
abundance: NA

CDR3nt: TGTGCCACCAGCAGAGGGAGTGGGGTCACTGAAGCTTTCTTT
CDR3aa: CATSRGSGVTEAFF
v_gene: TRBV15
j_gene: TRBJ1-1
d_gene: NA
abundance: NA

CDR3nt: TGCAGTGCCTACACAGGGGTTGAGCAGTTCTTC
CDR3aa: CSAYTGVEQFF
v_gene: TRBV20-1
j_gene: TRBJ2-1
d_gene: TRBD1
abundance: NA

CDR3nt: TGTGCCAGCAGCGTAGCCGCAGGGCTCGGCTACACCTTC
CDR3aa: CASSVAAGLGYTF
v_gene: TRBV9
j_gene: TRBJ1-2
d_gene: NA
abundance: NA